This T cell receptor (beta chain) was retrieved from a study of blood T cell repertoires in COVID-19. Looking at the study overall: Material from acute and convalescent COVID-19 was sourced from the United States, Italy and Spain.

In the original processing: Using reference gene primer amplification, nucleated cell counts were estimated. The repertoire was sequenced with immunoSEQ multiplex PCR; TCRdb's copy has only in-frame clones and lacks some. That table is the source of V, J and clone size, and D and trimming were worked out from the DNA. The sample has 200,000 to 250,000 clones, about nine tenths seen once. Per germline, CDR1 LNHDA and CDR2 SQIVND (reference sequence). The CDR3 spans 11 residues. Trimming shortened V by 5 bases and J by 6 bases, and 7 bases separated the two germline ends. Categorization into cohorts depended on clinical history that participants reported.

Material: PBMCs or T cells enriched from blood (not recorded which). The sequence was obtained from a woman aged 40 to 50 with acute COVID-19. The chain employs TRBV19 and TRBJ1-1; D is unclear. The CDR3 bases are TGTGCCAGTAGTCCCTTCCCTGAAGCTTTCTTT. Encoded protein: CASSPFPEAFF.